This record looks at one T cell receptor beta chain sequence and its context. During its preparation, the TCRbeta library received unique molecular identifiers. TCRdb reanalysed the PCR reads using MiXCR and keeps one entry per CDR3 protein. The sample holds around 500,000 distinct CDR3 sequences; around 13% are singletons and the top ten take less than 6.5%. The data were obtained in a study of T-cell reconstitution after alpha-beta-depleted transplantation in children. The CDR3 consists of 14 residues. V was clipped by 3 bases and J by 4 bases; unmatched bases: 1. Germline V gene data show CDR1 as MNHEY and CDR2 as SMNVEV (reference sequence).

This rearrangement joins TRBV27 to TRBJ2-5; 11 bases map to TRBD2. This sequence was found in a human donor who donated a stem cell graft to a child with combined immunodeficiency. The source was PBMCs from the stem cell graft donor, collected from the stem cell graft. The CDR3 DNA sequence: TGTGCCAGCAGTTTCGGGACTAGCGGAGAGACCCAGTACTTC. It translates to CASSFGTSGETQYF.